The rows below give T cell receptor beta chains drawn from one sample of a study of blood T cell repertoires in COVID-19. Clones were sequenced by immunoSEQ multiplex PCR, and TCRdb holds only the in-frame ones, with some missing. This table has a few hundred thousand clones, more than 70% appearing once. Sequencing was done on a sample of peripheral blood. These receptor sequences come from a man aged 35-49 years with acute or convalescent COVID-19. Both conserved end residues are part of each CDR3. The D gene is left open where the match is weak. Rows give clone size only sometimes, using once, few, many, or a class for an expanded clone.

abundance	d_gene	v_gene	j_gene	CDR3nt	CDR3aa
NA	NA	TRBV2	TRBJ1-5	TGTGCCAGCAGTGAACCTCGACAGAGCAATCAGCCCCAGCATTTT	CASSEPRQSNQPQHF
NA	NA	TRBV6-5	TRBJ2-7	TGTGCCAGCAGCCGCAGCAGGGCTTCCTACGAGCAGTACTTC	CASSRSRASYEQYF
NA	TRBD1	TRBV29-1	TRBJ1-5	TGCAGCGTTGGGGGGACAGCTAATCAGCCCCAGCATTTT	CSVGGTANQPQHF
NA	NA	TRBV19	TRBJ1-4	TGTGCCAGCGGAATCGTGAGTCGGGATGAAAAACTGTTTTTT	CASGIVSRDEKLFF
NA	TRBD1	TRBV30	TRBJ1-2	TGTGCCTGGAGGGCACAGGGGATGGCTAACTATGGCTACACCTTC	CAWRAQGMANYGYTF
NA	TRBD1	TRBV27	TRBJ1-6	TGTGCCAGCAGTTTACAGGGGGTGGATTCACCCCTCCACTTT	CASSLQGVDSPLHF
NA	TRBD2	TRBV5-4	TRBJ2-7	TGTGCCAGCAGCTTGGAGCCGGGACTAGGTCCTATATACGAGCAGTACTTC	CASSLEPGLGPIYEQYF
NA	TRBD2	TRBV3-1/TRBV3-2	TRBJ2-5	TGTGCCAGCAGCCAAGGGAGCGGGACCTTGCCGCGGACCCAGTACTTC	CASSQGSGTLPRTQYF
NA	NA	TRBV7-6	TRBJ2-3	TGTGCCAGCAGCTTAGCGTACGGGACTAGCACAGATACGCAGTATTTT	CASSLAYGTSTDTQYF
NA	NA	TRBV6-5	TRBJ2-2	TGTGCCAGCAGTCCAACGAACACCGGGGAGCTGTTTTTT	CASSPTNTGELFF
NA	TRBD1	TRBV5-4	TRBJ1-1	TGTGCCAGCAGCGGGGGGACAGCCATGAACACTGAAGCTTTCTTT	CASSGGTAMNTEAFF
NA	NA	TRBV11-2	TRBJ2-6	TGTGCCAGCAGCTTGAGTACAGGGTCTGGGGCCAACGTCCTGACTTTC	CASSLSTGSGANVLTF
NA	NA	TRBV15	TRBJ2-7	TGTGCCACCAGCAGAGATCTGGCCTCCTACGAGCAGTACTTC	CATSRDLASYEQYF
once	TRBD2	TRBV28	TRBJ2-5	TGTGCCAGCAGTCCACCGACTAGCGGTCAAGAGACCCAGTACTTC	CASSPPTSGQETQYF
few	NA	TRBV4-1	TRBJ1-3	TGCGCCAGCAGCCAAGATCGGTCAGGGAGGATTGGGCGATCTGGAAACACCATATATTTT	CASSQDRSGRIGRSGNTIYF
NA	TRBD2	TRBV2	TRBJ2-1	TGTGCCAGCAGAGGACTAGCGCCTAGCTCCTACAATGAGCAGTTCTTC	CASRGLAPSSYNEQFF
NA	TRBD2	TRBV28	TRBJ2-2	TGTGCCAGCAGTTCAGCGGGGGCAGGGAACACCGGGGAGCTGTTTTTT	CASSSAGAGNTGELFF
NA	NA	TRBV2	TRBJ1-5	TGTGCCAGCAGTGAAGCGGGTGCCAGGCGTCAGCCCCAGCATTTT	CASSEAGARRQPQHF
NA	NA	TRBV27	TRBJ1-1	TGTGCCAGCAGTTTATCTCAGGGGAGAGAAGCTTTCTTT	CASSLSQGREAFF
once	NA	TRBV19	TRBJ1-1	TGTGCCAGTAGTATTGCGGGGCTTGAAGCTTTCTTT	CASSIAGLEAFF
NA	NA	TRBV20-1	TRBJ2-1	TGCAGTGCTAGTCGCAATGAGCAGTTCTTC	CSASRNEQFF
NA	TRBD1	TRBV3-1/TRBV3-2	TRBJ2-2	TGTGCCAGCAGCCAAGGAGACAGGGGGATCGGGGAGCTGTTTTTT	CASSQGDRGIGELFF
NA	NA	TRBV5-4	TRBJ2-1	TGTGCCAGCAGCTTGGGGGGACTGGTCAATGAGCAGTTCTTC	CASSLGGLVNEQFF
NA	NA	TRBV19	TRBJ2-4	TGTGCCAGTAGTATTCGGACACATGGGGCCAAAAACATTCAGTACTTC	CASSIRTHGAKNIQYF
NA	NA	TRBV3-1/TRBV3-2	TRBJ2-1	TGTGCCAGCAGCCAGGTTGGAGGAGGGCAGTTCTTC	CASSQVGGGQFF
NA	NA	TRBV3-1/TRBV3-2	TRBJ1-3	TGTGCCAGCAGCCAAGAGGCCGCCCGAAACACCATATATTTT	CASSQEAARNTIYF
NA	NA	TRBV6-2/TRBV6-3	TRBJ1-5	TGTGCCAGCAGTTACGTGGGCCGGTACAATCAGCCCCAGCATTTT	CASSYVGRYNQPQHF
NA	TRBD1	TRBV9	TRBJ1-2	TGTGCCAGCAGCGTAGTGGGACAGGTGAATGGCTACACCTTC	CASSVVGQVNGYTF
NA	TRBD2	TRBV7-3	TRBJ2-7	TGTGCCAGCAGCCCAAACGGGGGGAGCTCCTACGAGCAGTACTTC	CASSPNGGSSYEQYF
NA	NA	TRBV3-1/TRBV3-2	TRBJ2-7	TGTGCCAGCAGCCACGATGACAGAAGCGAGCAGTACTTC	CASSHDDRSEQYF
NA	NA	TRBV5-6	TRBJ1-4	TGTGCCAGCAGCTTTTACAGGACCCACCTGAAAAAACTGTTTTTT	CASSFYRTHLKKLFF
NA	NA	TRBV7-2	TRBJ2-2	TGTGCCAGCAGGAGGGAGCGAACCGGGGAGCTGTTTTTT	CASRRERTGELFF
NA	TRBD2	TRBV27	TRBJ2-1	TGTGCCAGCAGTTCATTCCGGACTAGCGGGGGGGGTGCCTACAATGAGCAGTTCTTC	CASSSFRTSGGGAYNEQFF
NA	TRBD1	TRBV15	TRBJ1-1	TGTGCCACCAGCGGAGGACAGGTGAACACTGAAGCTTTCTTT	CATSGGQVNTEAFF
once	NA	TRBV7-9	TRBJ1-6	TGTGCCAGCAGCTTTTCGAATTCACCCCTCCACTTT	CASSFSNSPLHF
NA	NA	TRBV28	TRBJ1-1	TGTGCCAGCAAATCTCGGGAGGGCACTGAAGCTTTCTTT	CASKSREGTEAFF
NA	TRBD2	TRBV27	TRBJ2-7	TGTGCCAGCAGTAGACCGGGACTAGCGGACTACGAGCAGTACTTC	CASSRPGLADYEQYF
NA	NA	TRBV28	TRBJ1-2	TGTGCCAGCAGTTTACCTCCAGGGGAGAGCTATGGCTACACCTTC	CASSLPPGESYGYTF
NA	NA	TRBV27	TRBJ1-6	TGTGCCAGCAGTTTATCGGGACTCCCCAATTCACCCCTCCACTTT	CASSLSGLPNSPLHF
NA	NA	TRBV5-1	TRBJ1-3	TGCGCCAGCAGCTTTGGACAAGCCGGAAACACCATATATTTT	CASSFGQAGNTIYF
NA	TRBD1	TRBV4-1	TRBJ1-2	TGCGCCAGCAGCCCGACAGGGGGCTATGGCTACACCTTC	CASSPTGGYGYTF
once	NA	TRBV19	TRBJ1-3	TGTGCCAGTAGGAGCTCTGGAAACACCATATATTTT	CASRSSGNTIYF
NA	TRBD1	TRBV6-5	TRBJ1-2	TGTGCCAGCCGGTCCGGGGACAGAGGCTACACCTTC	CASRSGDRGYTF
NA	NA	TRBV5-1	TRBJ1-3	TGCGCCAGCAGCCAGAAGCACGCGGAAAGCTCTGGAAACACCATATATTTT	CASSQKHAESSGNTIYF
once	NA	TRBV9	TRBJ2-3	TGTGCCAGCAGCGGGCCAGTAGACAGAAGCACAGATACGCAGTATTTT	CASSGPVDRSTDTQYF
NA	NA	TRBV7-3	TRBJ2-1	TGTGCCAGCAGCCGAGCATCGGGTTTATCCTACAATGAGCAGTTCTTC	CASSRASGLSYNEQFF
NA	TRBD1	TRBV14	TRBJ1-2	TGTGCCAGCAGCCAACAGGGGGTTCACTATGGCTACACCTTC	CASSQQGVHYGYTF
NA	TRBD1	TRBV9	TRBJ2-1	TGTGCCAGCAGCGTTAAGGGGGCAGGCTACAATGAGCAGTTCTTC	CASSVKGAGYNEQFF
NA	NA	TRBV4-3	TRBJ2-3	TGCGCCAGCAGCCACCGCCGACAGTCAGGTGTTGCAGATACGCAGTATTTT	CASSHRRQSGVADTQYF
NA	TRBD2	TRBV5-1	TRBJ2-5	TGCGCCAGCAGTTTGACTAGCGGGGGCTCCCAGGGTCCGACCCAGTACTTC	CASSLTSGGSQGPTQYF
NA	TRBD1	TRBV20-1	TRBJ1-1	TGCAGTGCTTCTGGGACAGGTGAAGCTTTCTTT	CSASGTGEAFF
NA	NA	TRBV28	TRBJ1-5	TGTGCCAGCAGACTACAGGGTACTCGTTTTAGAAGCAATCAGCCCCAGCATTTT	CASRLQGTRFRSNQPQHF
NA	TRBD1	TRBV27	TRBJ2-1	TGTGCCAGCAGTTTTGCCACGGACAGGGGGCGCGTTGAGCAGTTCTTC	CASSFATDRGRVEQFF
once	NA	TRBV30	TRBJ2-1	TGTGCCTGGAGTGTGGGCTATGAGCAGTTCTTC	CAWSVGYEQFF
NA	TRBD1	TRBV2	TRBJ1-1	TGTGCCAGCAGTGAAATTATATTGACAGGGGGTGCGGATGAAGCTTTCTTT	CASSEIILTGGADEAFF
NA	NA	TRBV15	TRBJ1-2	TGTGCCACCAGCAGAGACCCTTGGTCTAGTAATGGCTACACCTTC	CATSRDPWSSNGYTF
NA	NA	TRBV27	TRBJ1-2	TGTGCCAGCAGTAAATTCGGTAACTATGGCTACACCTTC	CASSKFGNYGYTF
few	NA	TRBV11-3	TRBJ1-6	TGTGCCAGCAGCTCGGACGGGGATTCACCCCTCCACTTT	CASSSDGDSPLHF
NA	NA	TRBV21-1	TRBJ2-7	TGTGCCAGCACCAACCGCGGGCTTTCGCTAGCGGGGACCTACGAGCAGTACTTC	CASTNRGLSLAGTYEQYF
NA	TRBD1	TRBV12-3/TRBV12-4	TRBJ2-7	TGTGCCAGCAGTGTGACAGGGGGCGAGCAGTACTTC	CASSVTGGEQYF